This TCR beta chain stems from a study of human T cells and chemical hapten exposure. Time point reported: pre-sensitization, week 0. Treatment of the sample: therapeutic diphenylcyclopropenone sensitization with weekly scalp DPC. V was clipped by 3 bases and J by 6 bases; unmatched bases: 10. CDR3 length: 16 amino acids. TCRdb reanalysed the RACE reads using MiXCR and keeps one entry per CDR3 protein. This table holds approximately 370,000 distinct CDR3 sequences, 5.5% found once. V usage is TRBV12-3 or TRBV12-4 and J usage is TRBJ2-1; 8 bases fit TRBD1. This receptor was identified in a woman aged 18-35 years with alopecia areata. Some clones in this sample may be carry-over from other donors' samples. The specimen comprised whole blood, sampled in connection with sensitization to the hapten diphenylcyclopropenone (DPC). The CDR3 here is CASSFSQGARGNEQFF. CDR3 sequence (DNA): TGTGCCAGCAGTTTTTCCCAGGGGGCAAGGGGCAATGAGCAGTTCTTC.